The entry that follows covers one T cell receptor (beta chain) sequence. Antigen unknown. This entry is derived from a study of identical twins. This CDR3 has 16 amino acids. The V gene lost 5 bases and the J gene lost 3 bases, with 14 bases spanning the gap. Germline values: CDR1 SGHTA, CDR2 FQGTGA. In TCRdb, the 5' RACE reads were re-called with MiXCR into one record per CDR3 protein. The table lists a few hundred thousand distinct CDR3 sequences, over 9.5% of them singletons, with about 9.1% in the top ten. Study observations and caveats: Out-of-frame alpha sequences shared by twins showed excess low generation probability.

Sequenced: memory T cells sorted from blood. This sequence was found in a man aged 50 to 59 in good health. The chain has TRBV7-3 and TRBJ2-6, with unresolved D. This CDR3 is CASSPGRLGGANVLTF. In nucleotides, the CDR3 is TGTGCCAGCAGCCCAGGTCGGTTGGGTGGGGCCAACGTCCTGACTTTC.